The next 29 T cell receptor beta chains were all read from a single sample in a study of blood T cell repertoires in COVID-19 (TCRdb year 2020). The library came from the immunoSEQ multiplex PCR assay. The immuneACCESS repertoire file appears here via TCRdb, limited to in-frame rearrangements. These files lack a portion of the clones; in checked studies, under half of the deficit traces to unresolved V genes, and the cause of the others is not known. For this sample there are 150,000 to 200,000 clones; around 84% appear just once. Around a fifth of the sample comes from the top ten. Sequencing used peripheral blood. The receptors stem from a woman aged 80 or over with acute or convalescent COVID-19.

This clone was counted a single time. This chain uses TRBV28 with TRBJ1-3; D uncertain. The V and J ends lost 2 bases and 0 bases respectively, with 11 bases between them. This CDR3 region has 16 residues. The germline CDR1 and CDR2 sequences are MDHEN and SYDVKM. CDR3 residues: CASSLGQAFSGNTIYF. The CDR3 bases are TGTGCCAGCAGTTTAGGTCAGGCGTTCTCTGGAAACACCATATATTTT.

The chain combines TRBV19 with TRBJ2-3, with D possibly being TRBD2 (6 bases). Germline V gene lookup returns CDR1 LNHDA and CDR2 SQIVND (reference sequence). V shed 5 bases and J shed 3 bases, with 9 bases lying between them. The CDR3 sequence is 13 residues long. CDR3 protein: CASSGGSTDTQYF. The CDR3, as DNA: TGTGCCAGTAGTGGGGGGAGTACAGATACGCAGTATTTT.

This clone is a singleton in its sample. The CDR3 DNA sequence: TGTGCCAGCAGCCTTACAGGGCCACCTTCCGACGAGCAGTACTTC. Translating it yields CASSLTGPPSDEQYF. This chain connects TRBV3-1 (or the pseudogene TRBV3-2) to TRBJ2-7; tentative D call: TRBD1 (6 bases). This CDR3 spans 15 amino acids. Trimming took off 4 bases at V and 5 bases at J, with 18 bases between the two ends. Germline V gives CDR1 LGHDT, CDR2 YNNKEL (reference sequence).

A note on this clone: The sample has other DNA sequences that encode this CDR3 too. The V and J genes are TRBV10-3 and TRBJ1-1; 8 nucleotides agree with TRBD1. Trimming took 6 bases from V and 0 from J; bases not matched to a gene: 0. CDR3 size: 13 residues. Per germline, CDR1 ENHRY and CDR2 SYGVKD. Here the CDR3 reads CAIRGQVNTEAFF. In DNA, the CDR3 is TGTGCCATCAGGGGACAGGTGAACACTGAAGCTTTCTTT.

This chain connects TRBV5-1 to TRBJ1-3; D is undetermined. V was trimmed by 4 bases and J by 0 bases, leaving 11 bases between them. Germline loops: CDR1 SGHRS, CDR2 YFSETQ. The CDR3 consists of 15 residues. The CDR3 is CASSLNSGSGNTIYF. CDR3 DNA: TGCGCCAGCAGCCTGAACAGCGGCTCTGGAAACACCATATATTTT.

The V and J genes are TRBV19 and TRBJ2-1; a weak D match, TRBD1 (6 bases). V lost 5 bases to trimming and J lost 0 bases, with 11 bases between them. CDR3 length: 15 residues. The germline V gene encodes CDR1 LNHDA and CDR2 SQIVND (reference sequence). As DNA, the CDR3 is TGTGCCAGTAGTCCCATGGGGGCCTCCTACAATGAGCAGTTCTTC. Its protein product is CASSPMGASYNEQFF.

This chain uses TRBV4-1 with TRBJ1-1; D is unresolved. The CDR3 runs to 15 residues. V lost 0 bases and J lost 1, with 9 bases in between. Germline V lookup: CDR1 MGHRA, CDR2 YSYEKL. CDR3 in DNA: TGCGCCAGCAGCCAAGACAGCACAGCGAACACTGAAGCTTTCTTT. As protein: CASSQDSTANTEAFF.

Here the CDR3 reads CASSQSHEQYF. The CDR3 coding sequence is TGCGCCAGCTCTCAGTCTCACGAGCAGTACTTC. The rearrangement uses TRBV5-1 and TRBJ2-7; D unresolved. The CDR3 runs 11 residues. V was clipped by 7 bases and J by 5 bases, with 10 bases between them. Germline V gene data show CDR1 as SGHRS and CDR2 as YFSETQ.

This rearrangement joins TRBV10-3 to TRBJ2-7, with TRBD1 as a possible D gene (5 bases). Trimming stripped 6 bases from V and 7 bases from J, with 13 bases between. The CDR3 runs to 12 residues. Germline V gives CDR1 ENHRY, CDR2 SYGVKD. CDR3 in DNA: TGTGCCATCAGAGGGGCCTCGGGTGAGCAGTACTTC. Translated: CAIRGASGEQYF.

This chain uses TRBV7-2 with TRBJ2-7, with 13 bases matching TRBD2. The trim removed 2 bases at V and 2 bases at J, leaving 9 bases unmatched. This CDR3 region has 18 residues. The germline CDR1 and CDR2 sequences are SGHTA and FQGNSA. CDR3 nucleotides: TGTGCCAGCAGCTTAAATCGCGGGACTAGCGGGGCCGCCTACGAGCAGTACTTC. This translates into CASSLNRGTSGAAYEQYF.

The rearrangement links TRBV7-8 to TRBJ2-1; TRBD1 agrees at 9 bases. V lost 2 bases and J lost 4; bases outside the gene matches: 12. The CDR3 has 18 residues. The germline gives CDR1 SGHVS, CDR2 FQNEAQ. This CDR3 reads CASSLWDRVVGGYNEQFF. The CDR3 DNA reads TGTGCCAGCAGCTTATGGGACAGGGTGGTGGGGGGGTACAATGAGCAGTTCTTC. Variable domain in full (rest from reference TRBV7-8 and TRBJ2-1): GAGVSQSPRYKVAKRGQDVALRCDPISGHVSLFWYQQALGQGPEFLTYFQNEAQLDKSGLPSDRFFAERPEGSVSTLKIQRTQQEDSAVYLCASSLWDRVVGGYNEQFFGPGTRLTVL.

The chain uses TRBV5-1 and TRBJ2-7; 7 bases are a match to TRBD2. CDR1 is SGHRS and CDR2 is YFSETQ in the germline V gene. The CDR3 has 16 amino acids. V shed 4 bases and J 4 bases; nucleotides not matched to a gene: 14. Written as DNA, the CDR3 is TGCGCCAGCAGCCCGGGAGCGGGGCCGGAACTATACGAGCAGTACTTC. It encodes CASSPGAGPELYEQYF.

The V and J genes are TRBV6-6 and TRBJ2-5; TRBD1 might be the D (6 bases). The CDR3 loop spans 15 amino acids. Deletions cut 2 bases from V and 6 bases from J, with 16 bases between. Germline CDR1 is MNHNY and CDR2 is SVGAGI (reference sequence). Here the CDR3 reads CASSYDLTGQQTQYF. DNA for the CDR3: TGTGCCAGCAGTTACGATCTGACAGGTCAGCAGACCCAGTACTTC.

The table lists this clone with a count of one. The chain uses TRBV28 and TRBJ1-1; D is possibly TRBD1 (6 bases). This CDR3 region has 14 residues. V was shortened by 4 bases and J by 11 bases, with 20 bases between the two germline ends. CDR1 is MDHEN, CDR2 SYDVKM, per germline. The CDR3 loop is CASSSTDRILWAFF. The CDR3 nucleotides are TGTGCCAGCAGTTCAACCGACAGGATATTGTGGGCTTTCTTT.

The V call is TRBV5-1, the J call TRBJ2-1; tentatively, D is TRBD1 (5 bases). V dropped 2 bases and J dropped 4 bases, with 10 bases sitting between them. CDR1 is SGHRS, CDR2 YFSETQ, per germline. The CDR3 has 14 residues. The CDR3 sequence is CASSFSTGYNEQFF. Written as DNA, the CDR3 is TGCGCCAGCAGCTTCTCCACAGGTTACAATGAGCAGTTCTTC. Full variable domain (missing parts from reference TRBV5-1 and TRBJ2-1): KAGVTQTPRYLIKTRGQQVTLSCSPISGHRSVSWYQQTPGQGLQFLFEYFSETQRNKGNFPGRFSGRQFSNSRSEMNVSTLELGDSALYLCASSFSTGYNEQFFGPGTRLTVL.

In this sample, this clone turned up a few times. This chain uses TRBV9 with TRBJ1-6; D might be TRBD1 (5 bases). Per the germline V gene, CDR1 is SGDLS and CDR2 is YYNGEE. V was cut by 4 bases and J by 8 bases, with 13 bases left in between. The CDR3 sequence is 14 residues long. The CDR3 loop reads CASSPPEQDSPLHF. CDR3 nucleotide sequence: TGTGCCAGCAGCCCACCAGAACAGGATTCACCCCTCCACTTT.

V usage is TRBV24-1 and J usage is TRBJ1-2; 8 positions match TRBD1. V was clipped by 9 bases and J by 1 base; unmatched bases: 9. CDR1 is KGHDR and CDR2 is SFDVKD in the germline V gene. The CDR3 runs 15 residues. Here the CDR3 reads CATAKGDRINYGYTF. DNA for the CDR3: TGTGCCACCGCCAAGGGGGACAGGATTAACTATGGCTACACCTTC.

The chain has TRBV4-1 and TRBJ2-6; D call uncertain. CDR3 size: 15 residues. Trimming took off 0 bases at V and 0 bases at J, with 3 bases between the two ends. CDR1 is MGHRA, CDR2 YSYEKL, per germline. The CDR3 spells CASSQDNSGANVLTF. CDR3 sequence (DNA): TGCGCCAGCAGCCAAGATAACTCTGGGGCCAACGTCCTGACTTTC.

The chain is built from TRBV3-1 (or the pseudogene TRBV3-2) and TRBJ1-6; 8 bases are a match to TRBD1. The CDR3 runs 13 residues. Germline V gene sequence: CDR1 LGHDT, CDR2 YNNKEL (reference sequence). V was pared by 1 base and J by 14 bases, with 4 bases of the junction left unmatched. The CDR3 sequence is CASSQGNRGTLHF. The CDR3 region has the DNA TGTGCCAGCAGCCAAGGGAACAGGGGGACCCTCCACTTT.

The chain is built from TRBV14 and TRBJ2-3; D unresolved. Trimming removed 2 bases from V and 0 bases from J, with 12 bases in between. This CDR3 region has 16 residues. The germline CDR1 and CDR2 sequences are SGHDN and FVKESK. The CDR3 here is CASSQRTVVSTDTQYF. The CDR3 bases are TGTGCCAGCAGCCAAAGAACGGTAGTTAGCACAGATACGCAGTATTTT.

This chain links TRBV6-5 with TRBJ1-1; 9 nucleotides align to TRBD1. The CDR3 loop spans 13 amino acids. Germline V gene data show CDR1 as MNHEY and CDR2 as SVGAGI. V gave up 6 bases and J gave up 10 bases; unmatched junction bases: 9. The CDR3 region has the DNA TGTGCCAGCAGCCGACAGGGGGGACTGGGAGCTTTCTTT. This sequence encodes CASSRQGGLGAFF.

V usage is TRBV27 and J usage is TRBJ2-7; D is perhaps TRBD2 (6 bases). CDR3 length: 13 amino acids. Germline V gene data show CDR1 as MNHEY and CDR2 as SMNVEV (reference sequence). V lost 7 bases and J lost 0, with 10 bases in between. In DNA form, the CDR3 reads TGTGCCAGCAAAGGGAGGAGCTCCTACGAGCAGTACTTC. Protein product: CASKGRSSYEQYF.

V and J are TRBV2 and TRBJ2-2; 8 nucleotides agree with TRBD2. The germline gives CDR1 SNHLY, CDR2 FYNNEI. J was trimmed by 8 bases and V by 5 bases; bases with no gene match: 7. The CDR3 length is 14 residues. CDR3 nucleotides: TGTGCCAGCAGTTATTCGGGACTAGGGGGGGAGCTGTTTTTT. Translating gives CASSYSGLGGELFF.

The chain links TRBV27 to TRBJ2-1, with 12 bases lining up with TRBD2. Germline V CDR1 and CDR2: MNHEY, SMNVEV (reference sequence). The CDR3 covers 17 residues. Germline trimming cut 5 bases from V and 6 bases from J; bases unmatched to any gene: 11. DNA for the CDR3: TGTGCCAGCAGTCCCCGGACTAGCGGGACGGATGGCAATGAGCAGTTCTTC. Translating it yields CASSPRTSGTDGNEQFF.

A few counts support this clone. The rearrangement joins TRBV5-5 to TRBJ1-6, with 10 bases that match TRBD1. The length of the CDR3 is 15 residues. The germline gives CDR1 SGHKS, CDR2 YYEKEE (reference sequence). Trimming took 2 bases from V and 10 from J; bases not matched to a gene: 6. CDR3 protein: CASSLPGTGESPLHF. In DNA, the CDR3 is TGTGCCAGCAGCTTACCCGGGACAGGGGAATCACCCCTCCACTTT.

In its sample, this clone was seen a few times. The gene calls are TRBV19 and TRBJ1-5, with D unresolved. This CDR3 region has 13 residues. Germline values: CDR1 LNHDA, CDR2 SQIVND (reference sequence). Trimming pared 8 bases from V and 4 bases from J, leaving 12 bases between. CDR3 region: CASSSQNNQPQHF. In nucleotides, the CDR3 is TGTGCCAGTTCCTCCCAGAATAATCAGCCCCAGCATTTT. The full variable domain, with the rest looked up from reference TRBV19 and TRBJ1-5, is DGGITQSPKYLFRKEGQNVTLSCEQNLNHDAMYWYRQDPGQGLRLIYYSQIVNDFQKGDIAEGYSVSREKKESFPLTVTSAQKNPTAFYLCASSSQNNQPQHFGDGTRLSIL.

Here the CDR3 DNA reads TGTGCCAGCAGCCTGGGACTAGCGGGGTACACCGGGGAGCTGTTTTTT. This encodes CASSLGLAGYTGELFF. V and J are TRBV4-2 and TRBJ2-2, with 13 bases fitting TRBD2. This CDR3 spans 16 amino acids. J was trimmed by 3 bases and V by 4 bases; bases with no gene match: 2. The germline V gene has CDR1 LGHNA and CDR2 YNFKEQ.

This chain uses TRBV2 with TRBJ2-1; D perhaps matches TRBD2 (6 bases). Germline V lookup: CDR1 SNHLY, CDR2 FYNNEI. V shed 11 bases and J shed 6 bases, with 20 bases lying between them. CDR3 size: 14 residues. As DNA, the CDR3 is TGTGCCTCTGCAAGAAGGACTACTTTCAATGAGCAGTTCTTC. Residues: CASARRTTFNEQFF. The variable domain in full, with the rest retrieved from reference TRBV2 and TRBJ2-1, is EPEVTQTPSHQVTQMGQEVILRCVPISNHLYFYWYRQILGQKVEFLVSFYNNEISEKSEIFDDQFSVERPDGSNFTLKIRSTKLEDSAMYFCASARRTTFNEQFFGPGTRLTVL.

V and J are TRBV19 and TRBJ1-1; D is possibly TRBD1 (5 bases). CDR1 and CDR2 (germline): LNHDA, SQIVND (reference sequence). V was trimmed by 0 bases and J by 1 base, leaving 12 bases between them. This CDR3 region has 16 residues. CDR3 protein: CASSIDGRAWNTEAFF. DNA for the CDR3: TGTGCCAGTAGTATAGATGGCAGGGCTTGGAACACTGAAGCTTTCTTT.